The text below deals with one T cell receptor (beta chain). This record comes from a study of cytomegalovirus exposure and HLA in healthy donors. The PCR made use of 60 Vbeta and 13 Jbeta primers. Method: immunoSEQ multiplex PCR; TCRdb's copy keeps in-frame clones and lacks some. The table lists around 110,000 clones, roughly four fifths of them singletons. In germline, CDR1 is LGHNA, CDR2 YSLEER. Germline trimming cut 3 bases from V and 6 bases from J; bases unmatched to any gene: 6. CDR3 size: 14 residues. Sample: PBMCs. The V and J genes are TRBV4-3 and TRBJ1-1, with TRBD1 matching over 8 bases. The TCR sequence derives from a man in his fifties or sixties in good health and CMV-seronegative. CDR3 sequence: CASSQRQGSPEAFF. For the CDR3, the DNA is TGCGCCAGCAGCCAGAGACAGGGGTCCCCTGAAGCTTTCTTT.